This note documents a single T cell receptor beta chain sequence. Its antigen is not known. The data were obtained in a study of identifying expanded T cells in peripheral blood. Whole-study findings and limits: Differentially abundant clones: about 1.3 between replicates, 15 to 17 at approximately two weeks, over 18 at four.

Some clones are missing from TCRdb's copy, which holds only in-frame ones; the method was immunoSEQ multiplex PCR. The sample carries tens of thousands of clones, nearly 90% recorded once. Collection occurred without any documented infections or immune events in donors. This CDR3 comprises 14 residues. The V end lost 5 bases, the J end lost 3 bases, and 14 bases lay between the germline ends. Looked up from germline, CDR1 is MNHNS and CDR2 is SASEGT. The TCR comes from a person aged 18 to 69 in good health. The chain uses TRBV6-1 and TRBJ2-7; D unclear. The sample was blood. The CDR3 bases are TGTGCCAGCAGTCCAGCGTATCGCGACTACGAGCAGTACTTC. It yields the protein CASSPAYRDYEQYF.